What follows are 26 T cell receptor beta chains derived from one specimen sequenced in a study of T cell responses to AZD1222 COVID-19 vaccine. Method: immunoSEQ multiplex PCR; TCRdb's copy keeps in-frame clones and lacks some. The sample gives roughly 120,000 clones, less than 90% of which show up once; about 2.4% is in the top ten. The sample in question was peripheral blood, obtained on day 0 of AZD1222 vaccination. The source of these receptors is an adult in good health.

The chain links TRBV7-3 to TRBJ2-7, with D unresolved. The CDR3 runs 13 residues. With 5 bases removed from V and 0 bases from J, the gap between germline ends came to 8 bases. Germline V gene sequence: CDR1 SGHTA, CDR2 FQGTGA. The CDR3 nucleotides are TGTGCCAGCAGCCCTGACCTCTCCTACGAGCAGTACTTC. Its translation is CASSPDLSYEQYF.

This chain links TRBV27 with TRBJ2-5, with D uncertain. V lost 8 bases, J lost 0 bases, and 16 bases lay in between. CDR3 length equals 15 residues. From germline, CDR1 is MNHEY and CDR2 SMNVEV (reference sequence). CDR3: CASFPSAGYQETQYF. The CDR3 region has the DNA TGTGCCAGCTTCCCATCAGCTGGGTACCAAGAGACCCAGTACTTC.

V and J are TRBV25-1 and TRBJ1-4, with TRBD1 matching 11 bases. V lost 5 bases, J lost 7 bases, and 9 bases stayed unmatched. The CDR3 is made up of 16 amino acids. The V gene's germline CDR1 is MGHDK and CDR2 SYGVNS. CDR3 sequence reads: CASSTQDRGQSEKLFF. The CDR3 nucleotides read TGTGCCAGCAGTACCCAGGACAGGGGGCAGAGTGAAAAACTGTTTTTT.

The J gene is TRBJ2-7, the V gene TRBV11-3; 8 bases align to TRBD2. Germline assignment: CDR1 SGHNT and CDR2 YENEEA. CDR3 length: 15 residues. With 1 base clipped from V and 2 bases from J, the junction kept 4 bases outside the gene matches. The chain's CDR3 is CASSLAGGSPYEQYF. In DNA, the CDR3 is TGTGCCAGCAGCTTAGCGGGAGGGTCCCCCTACGAGCAGTACTTC.

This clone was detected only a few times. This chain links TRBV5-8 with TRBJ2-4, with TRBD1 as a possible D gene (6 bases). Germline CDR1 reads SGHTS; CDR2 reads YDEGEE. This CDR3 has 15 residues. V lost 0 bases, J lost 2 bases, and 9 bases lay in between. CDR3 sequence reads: CASSLAGAPKNIQYF. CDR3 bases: TGTGCCAGCAGCTTGGCAGGGGCACCCAAAAACATTCAGTACTTC.

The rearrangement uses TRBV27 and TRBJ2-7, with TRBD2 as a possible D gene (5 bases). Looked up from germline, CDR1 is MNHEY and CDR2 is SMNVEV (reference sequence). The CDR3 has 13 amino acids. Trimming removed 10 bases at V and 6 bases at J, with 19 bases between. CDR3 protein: CATAGISKGEQYF. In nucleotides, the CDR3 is TGTGCCACCGCCGGGATCTCTAAGGGCGAGCAGTACTTC.

CDR3 sequence reads: CASLSSYNEQFF. DNA of the CDR3: TGTGCCAGCCTGAGCTCCTACAATGAGCAGTTCTTC. The chain carries TRBV12-3 or TRBV12-4 and TRBJ2-1; no clear D gene. There are 12 residues in the CDR3. V was clipped by 8 bases and J by 0 bases, with 5 bases between them.

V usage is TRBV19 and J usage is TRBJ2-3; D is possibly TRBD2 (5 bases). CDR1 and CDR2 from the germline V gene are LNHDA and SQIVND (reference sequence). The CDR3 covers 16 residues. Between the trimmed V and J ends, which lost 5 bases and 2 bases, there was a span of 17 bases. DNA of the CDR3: TGTGCCAGTAGTTCGGGGAATAGCGCCCTCACAGATACGCAGTATTTT. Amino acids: CASSSGNSALTDTQYF.

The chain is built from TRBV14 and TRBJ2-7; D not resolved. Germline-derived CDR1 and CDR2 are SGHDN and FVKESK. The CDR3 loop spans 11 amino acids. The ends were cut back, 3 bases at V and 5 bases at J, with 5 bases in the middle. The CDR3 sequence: CASSQAHEQYF. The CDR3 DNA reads TGTGCCAGCAGCCAGGCCCACGAGCAGTACTTC.

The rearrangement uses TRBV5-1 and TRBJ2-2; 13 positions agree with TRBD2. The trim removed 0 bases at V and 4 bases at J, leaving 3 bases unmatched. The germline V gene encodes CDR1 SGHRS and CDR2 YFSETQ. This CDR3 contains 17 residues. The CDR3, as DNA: TGCGCCAGCAGCTTGGGGACTAGCGGGAGTTTCACCGGGGAGCTGTTTTTT. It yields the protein CASSLGTSGSFTGELFF.

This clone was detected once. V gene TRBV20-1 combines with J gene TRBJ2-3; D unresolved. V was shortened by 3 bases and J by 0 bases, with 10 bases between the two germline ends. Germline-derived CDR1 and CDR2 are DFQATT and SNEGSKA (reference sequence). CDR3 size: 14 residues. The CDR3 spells CSASRRLSTDTQYF. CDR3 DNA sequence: TGCAGTGCTAGTCGACGGCTTAGCACAGATACGCAGTATTTT.

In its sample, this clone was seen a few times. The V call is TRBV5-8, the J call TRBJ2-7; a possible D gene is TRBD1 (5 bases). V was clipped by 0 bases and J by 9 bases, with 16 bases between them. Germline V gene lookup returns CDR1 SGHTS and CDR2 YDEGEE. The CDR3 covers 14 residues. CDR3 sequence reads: CASSLGSSWGGQYF. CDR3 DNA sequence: TGTGCCAGCAGCTTGGGGTCTTCGTGGGGCGGGCAGTACTTC. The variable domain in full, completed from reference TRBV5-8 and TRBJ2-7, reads EAGVTQSPTHLIKTRGQQATLRCSPISGHTSVYWYQQALGLGLQFLLWYDEGEERNRGNFPPRFSGRQFPNYSSELNVNALELEDSALYLCASSLGSSWGGQYFGPGTRLTVT.

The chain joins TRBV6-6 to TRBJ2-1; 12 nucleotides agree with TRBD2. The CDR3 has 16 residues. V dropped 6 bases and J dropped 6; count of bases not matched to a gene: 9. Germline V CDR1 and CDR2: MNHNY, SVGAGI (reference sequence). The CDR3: CASRALGTSGFNEQFF. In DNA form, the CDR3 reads TGTGCCAGCAGAGCCCTCGGGACTAGCGGGTTCAATGAGCAGTTCTTC.

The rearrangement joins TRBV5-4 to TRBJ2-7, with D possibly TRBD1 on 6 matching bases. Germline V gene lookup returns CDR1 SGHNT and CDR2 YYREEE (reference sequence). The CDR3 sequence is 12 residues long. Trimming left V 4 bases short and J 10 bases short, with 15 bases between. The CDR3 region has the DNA TGTGCCAGCAGCCTCAACCACAGGGTACAGTACTTC. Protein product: CASSLNHRVQYF.

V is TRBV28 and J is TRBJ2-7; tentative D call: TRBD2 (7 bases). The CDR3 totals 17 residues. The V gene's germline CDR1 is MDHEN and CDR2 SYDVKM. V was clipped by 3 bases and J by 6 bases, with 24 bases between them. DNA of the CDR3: TGTGCCAGCAGTTTCGCAGCGGGACAAATCTCCGCCTTCGAGCAGTACTTC. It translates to CASSFAAGQISAFEQYF.

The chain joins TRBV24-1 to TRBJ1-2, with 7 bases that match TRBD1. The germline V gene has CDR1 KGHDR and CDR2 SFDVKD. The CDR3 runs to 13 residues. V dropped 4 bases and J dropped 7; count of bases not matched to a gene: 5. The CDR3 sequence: CATSDPDRSGYTF. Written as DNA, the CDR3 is TGTGCCACCAGTGACCCGGACAGGAGTGGCTACACCTTC.

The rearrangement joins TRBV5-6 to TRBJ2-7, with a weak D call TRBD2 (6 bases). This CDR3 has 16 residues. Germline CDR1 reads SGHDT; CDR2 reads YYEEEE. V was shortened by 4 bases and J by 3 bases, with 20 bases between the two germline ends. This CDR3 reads CASSPLGGKGVYEQYF. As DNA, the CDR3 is TGTGCCAGCAGCCCCCTTGGGGGGAAAGGAGTCTACGAGCAGTACTTC. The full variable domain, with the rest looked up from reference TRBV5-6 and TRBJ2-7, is DAGVTQSPTHLIKTRGQQVTLRCSPKSGHDTVSWYQQALGQGPQFIFQYYEEEERQRGNFPDRFSGHQFPNYSSELNVNALLLGDSALYLCASSPLGGKGVYEQYFGPGTRLTVT.

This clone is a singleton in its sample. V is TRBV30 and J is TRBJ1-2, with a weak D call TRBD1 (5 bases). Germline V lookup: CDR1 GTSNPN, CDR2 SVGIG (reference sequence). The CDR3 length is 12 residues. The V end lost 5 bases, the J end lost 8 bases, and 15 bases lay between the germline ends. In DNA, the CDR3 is TGTGCCTGGCTCGAAGGGGCCGGGGGCTACACCTTC. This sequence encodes CAWLEGAGGYTF.

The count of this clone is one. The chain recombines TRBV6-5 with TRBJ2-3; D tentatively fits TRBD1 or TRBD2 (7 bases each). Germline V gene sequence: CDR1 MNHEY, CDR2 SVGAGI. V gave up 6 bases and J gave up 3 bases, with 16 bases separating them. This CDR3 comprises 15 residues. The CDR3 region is CASSPGGAGTDTQYF. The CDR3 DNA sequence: TGTGCCAGCAGCCCAGGGGGGGCAGGAACAGATACGCAGTATTTT.

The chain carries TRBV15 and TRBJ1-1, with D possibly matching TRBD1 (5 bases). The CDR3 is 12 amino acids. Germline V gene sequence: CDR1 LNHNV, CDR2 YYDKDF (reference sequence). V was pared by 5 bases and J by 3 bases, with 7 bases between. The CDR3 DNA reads TGTGCCACCAGCTGGGGGGACACTGAAGCTTTCTTT. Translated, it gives CATSWGDTEAFF.

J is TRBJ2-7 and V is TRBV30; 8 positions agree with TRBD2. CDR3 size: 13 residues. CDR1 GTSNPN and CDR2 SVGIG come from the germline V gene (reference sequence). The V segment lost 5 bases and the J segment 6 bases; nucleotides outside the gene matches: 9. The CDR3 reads CAWDAGGAGEQYF. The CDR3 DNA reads TGTGCCTGGGATGCCGGGGGGGCAGGCGAGCAGTACTTC.

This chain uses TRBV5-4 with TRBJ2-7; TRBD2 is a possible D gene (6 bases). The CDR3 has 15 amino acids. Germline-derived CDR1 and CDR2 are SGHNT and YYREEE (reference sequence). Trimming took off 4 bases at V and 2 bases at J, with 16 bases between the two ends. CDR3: CASSLVEGGAYEQYF. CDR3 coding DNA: TGTGCCAGCAGCCTCGTGGAGGGTGGGGCCTACGAGCAGTACTTC. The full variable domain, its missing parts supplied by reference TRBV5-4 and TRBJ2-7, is ETGVTQSPTHLIKTRGQQVTLRCSSQSGHNTVSWYQQALGQGPQFIFQYYREEENGRGNFPPRFSGLQFPNYSSELNVNALELDDSALYLCASSLVEGGAYEQYFGPGTRLTVT.

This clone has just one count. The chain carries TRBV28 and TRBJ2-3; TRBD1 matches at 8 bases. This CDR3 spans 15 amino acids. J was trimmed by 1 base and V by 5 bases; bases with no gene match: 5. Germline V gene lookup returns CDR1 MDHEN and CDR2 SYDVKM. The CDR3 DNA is TGTGCCAGCAGTACCCGACAGGGGCGCACAGATACGCAGTATTTT. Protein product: CASSTRQGRTDTQYF.

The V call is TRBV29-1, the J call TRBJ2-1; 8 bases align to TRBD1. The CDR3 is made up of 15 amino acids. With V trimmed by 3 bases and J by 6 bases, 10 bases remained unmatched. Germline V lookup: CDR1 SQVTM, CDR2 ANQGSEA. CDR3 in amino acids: CSVDRPGQASNEQFF. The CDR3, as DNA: TGCAGCGTTGACCGCCCGGGACAGGCTAGCAATGAGCAGTTCTTC.

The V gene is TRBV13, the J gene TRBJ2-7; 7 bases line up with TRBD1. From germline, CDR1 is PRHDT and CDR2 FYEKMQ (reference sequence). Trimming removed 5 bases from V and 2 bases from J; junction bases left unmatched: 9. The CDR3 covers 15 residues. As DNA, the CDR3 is TGTGCCAGCAGCCTTGGGACAGCTCTCCCCTACGAGCAGTACTTC. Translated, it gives CASSLGTALPYEQYF. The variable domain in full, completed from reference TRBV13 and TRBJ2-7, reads AAGVIQSPRHLIKEKRETATLKCYPIPRHDTVYWYQQGPGQDPQFLISFYEKMQSDKGSIPDRFSAQQFSDYHSELNMSSLELGDSALYFCASSLGTALPYEQYFGPGTRLTVT.

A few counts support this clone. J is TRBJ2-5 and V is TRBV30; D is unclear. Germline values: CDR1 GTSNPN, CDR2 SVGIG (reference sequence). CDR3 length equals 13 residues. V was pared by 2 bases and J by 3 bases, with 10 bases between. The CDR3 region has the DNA TGTGCCTGGAGTAGGCGACTTGAAGAGACCCAGTACTTC. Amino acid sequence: CAWSRRLEETQYF.